The entry below describes one T cell receptor beta chain. Relapsing-remitting disease, either stable or active, was present in the multiple sclerosis controls, who were treatment-naive patients. Negative isolation yielded CD8+ and CD4+ T cells; FACS enriched TEMRA cells. The data were taken from a study of CD8 T cells in Susac syndrome. Random hexamers served to reverse transcribe about 0.5 to 1 ug RNA. Amplification of TCR beta CDR3 was carried out by immunoSEQ multiplex PCR, which covered 54 Vbeta and 13 Jbeta segments. TCRdb analysed the immunoSEQ multiplex PCR reads with MiXCR anew, one entry per CDR3 protein. This repertoire shows hundreds of thousands of distinct CDR3 sequences, approximately 84% found once; its top ten account for 0.11%. The germline V gene encodes CDR1 SGHRS and CDR2 YFSETQ. This CDR3 spans 17 amino acids. The V and J ends lost 2 bases and 2 bases, in that order; junction bases with no gene match: 11.

Specimen: CD8+ T cells from PBMCs. The receptor was derived from a human donor with multiple sclerosis. This chain links TRBV5-1 with TRBJ2-3, with 7 bases fitting TRBD2. CDR3 protein: CASSLVERDAFTDTQYF. Here the CDR3 DNA reads TGCGCCAGCAGCTTAGTGGAGCGGGACGCCTTCACAGATACGCAGTATTTT.